These 23 T cell receptor beta chains originate from one sample sequenced in a study of molecular identifiers for immune sequencing clone quantification. TCRdb redid the calling of the PCR reads with MiXCR, one entry per CDR3 protein. The table has under 800,000 distinct CDR3 sequences, roughly 27% seen once. Sequenced input: naive CD8+ T cells from blood, with Jurkat cell RNA spiked in. Described subset: FACS-sorted CD8+CD4-CCR7+CD45RA+ naive T cells. The receptors here all came from a human donor in good health. Some libraries in this study had Jurkat cell RNA spiked in.

This clonotype has just one count. The gene calls are TRBV12-3 or TRBV12-4 and TRBJ1-1; 9 bases are shared with TRBD1. V was clipped by 5 bases and J by 7 bases; unmatched bases: 11. This CDR3 spans 15 amino acids. In DNA, the CDR3 is TGTGCCAGCAGTCGCACCGGGACAGGGCGGGGTGAAGCTTTCTTT. Translating gives CASSRTGTGRGEAFF.

There are many counts of this clonotype. The chain is built from TRBV7-2 and TRBJ2-3; TRBD1 or TRBD2 may be the D gene (6 bases each). Per germline, CDR1 SGHTA and CDR2 FQGNSA. The CDR3 length is 16 residues. V was cut by 4 bases and J by 2 bases, with 16 bases left in between. The CDR3 coding sequence is TGTGCCAGCAGCTCTCCTCCAGGGGACTTCACAGATACGCAGTATTTT. Translating it yields CASSSPPGDFTDTQYF.

This sequence joins TRBV19 and TRBJ2-5; 9 positions agree with TRBD2. In germline, CDR1 is LNHDA, CDR2 SQIVND (reference sequence). The V gene end was trimmed by 5 bases and the J gene end by 0 bases; junction bases not matched to a gene: 7. The CDR3 extends over 16 amino acids. In nucleotides, the CDR3 is TGTGCCAGTAGTCAACTAGCGGGCCCAAACCAAGAGACCCAGTACTTC. It codes for CASSQLAGPNQETQYF.

As concerns this clonotype: This could be a read error, since a much larger clone is one nucleotide away. The V gene is TRBV28, the J gene TRBJ1-5, with a weak D call TRBD1 (5 bases). Germline V gene data show CDR1 as MDHEN and CDR2 as SYDVKM. This CDR3 region has 15 residues. The germline V and J ends were trimmed by 11 bases and 2 bases, with 19 bases remaining between them. CDR3 sequence reads: CARQIQGYGNQPQHF. CDR3 coding DNA: TGTGCCCGCCAAATTCAGGGCTATGGCAATCAGCCCCAGCATTTT. The whole variable domain, filled in from reference TRBV28 and TRBJ1-5, reads DVKVTQSSRYLVKRTGEKVFLECVQDMDHENMFWYRQDPGLGLRLIYFSYDVKMKEKGDIPEGYSVSREKKERFSLILESASTNQTSMYLCARQIQGYGNQPQHFGDGTRLSIL.

In nucleotides, the CDR3 is TGTGCCAGCAGCCGCGCCGGGGAGCTGTTTTTT. It specifies CASSRAGELFF. V usage is TRBV28 and J usage is TRBJ2-2; D remains unclear. Trimming cost V 6 bases and J 6 bases, with 5 bases left between them. The CDR3 runs 11 residues. Germline values: CDR1 MDHEN, CDR2 SYDVKM.

This clonotype occurred many times. CDR3 sequence (DNA): TGCAGTGCTAGAGATGGGGGACAGGGGGGACCGGAGCAGTACTTC. Translation gives CSARDGGQGGPEQYF. The rearrangement links TRBV20-1 to TRBJ2-7; 11 bases agree with TRBD1. The CDR3 is 15 residues long. Unmatched junction bases numbered 8, after V lost 0 bases and J lost 7 bases. Germline CDR1 reads DFQATT; CDR2 reads SNEGSKA (reference sequence).

As concerns this clonotype: One end of the junction varies from germline; a read error may be responsible. The genes are TRBV7-6 and TRBJ2-3; 9 bases are a match to TRBD2. The CDR3 extends over 15 amino acids. Germline values: CDR1 SGHVS, CDR2 FNYEAQ. The CDR3 DNA reads as TGTGCCAGCACCAATCTAGCGGGACACACAGATACGCAGTACTTT. Its translation: CASTNLAGHTDTQYF.

The V gene is TRBV11-3, the J gene TRBJ2-4; 9 bases are a match to TRBD1. The CDR3 totals 13 residues. Germline V gene data show CDR1 as SGHNT and CDR2 as YENEEA. Trimming cost V 5 bases and J 7 bases; bases outside gene matches: 3. CDR3 protein: CASSPGTGNIQYF. CDR3 in DNA: TGTGCCAGCAGCCCGGGGACAGGGAACATTCAGTACTTC.

The genes are TRBV19 and TRBJ2-1; 8 positions agree with TRBD2. The CDR3 is 14 amino acids. V lost 5 bases and J lost 9; bases outside the gene matches: 9. Germline V gives CDR1 LNHDA, CDR2 SQIVND (reference sequence). Here the CDR3 DNA reads TGTGCCAGTAGTGTACTAGCGGAGGGGGGTGAGCAGTTCTTC. Encoded protein: CASSVLAEGGEQFF.

J is TRBJ2-7 and V is TRBV5-5; 10 bases are a match to TRBD1. V shed 5 bases and J 3 bases; nucleotides not matched to a gene: 11. This CDR3 has 16 residues. Per germline, CDR1 SGHKS and CDR2 YYEKEE (reference sequence). The CDR3 region is CASSQTGGASGYEQYF. In nucleotides, the CDR3 is TGTGCCAGCAGTCAGACAGGGGGCGCGTCGGGCTACGAGCAGTACTTC.

The chain has TRBV24-1 and TRBJ2-7, with 7 bases identical to TRBD1. Germline-derived CDR1 and CDR2 are KGHDR and SFDVKD. The CDR3 is 13 amino acids. V was clipped by 4 bases and J by 5 bases; unmatched bases: 4. CDR3 region: CATSEGTVNEQYF. The CDR3 nucleotides are TGTGCCACCAGTGAGGGGACAGTTAACGAGCAGTACTTC.

Concerning this clonotype: A much larger clonotype is one base distant, so this may be a read error. The rearrangement links TRBV19 to TRBJ2-5; no reliable D call. The V gene's germline CDR1 is LNHDA and CDR2 SQIVND (reference sequence). The CDR3 consists of 13 residues. CDR3 protein: CASREPSQEAQYF. The CDR3 DNA reads as TGTGCCAGTAGGGAACCATCCCAAGAGGCCCAGTACTTC.

This clonotype was detected ten times or more. V is TRBV11-2 and J is TRBJ1-1, with 7 bases aligning to TRBD1. CDR1 SGHAT and CDR2 FQNNGV come from the germline V gene. This CDR3 contains 15 residues. V was clipped by 2 bases and J by 3 bases; unmatched bases: 6. CDR3: CASSLKGALDTEAFF. CDR3 coding DNA: TGTGCCAGCAGCTTAAAGGGGGCGCTGGACACTGAAGCTTTCTTT. Variable domain in full (rest from reference TRBV11-2 and TRBJ1-1): EAGVAQSPRYKIIEKRQSVAFWCNPISGHATLYWYQQILGQGPKLLIQFQNNGVVDDSQLPKDRFSAERLKGVDSTLKIQPAKLEDSAVYLCASSLKGALDTEAFFGQGTRLTVV.

This clonotype was seen only a few times. The J gene is TRBJ2-7, the V gene TRBV27; D gene uncertain. This CDR3 has 14 residues. V was trimmed by 2 bases and J by 7 bases, leaving 15 bases between them. Germline assignment: CDR1 MNHEY and CDR2 SMNVEV (reference sequence). CDR3 in DNA: TGTGCCAGCAGTTTAGGACCACTCCCGAGGGAGCAGTACTTC. It translates to CASSLGPLPREQYF.

The sample holds many counts of this clonotype. The chain combines TRBV4-3 with TRBJ2-3; 8 nucleotides line up with TRBD2. Germline trimming cut 0 bases from V and 1 base from J; bases unmatched to any gene: 6. CDR1 is LGHNA and CDR2 is YSLEER in the germline V gene. CDR3 size: 17 residues. The CDR3 nucleotides are TGCGCCAGCAGCCAAGAAGCGACTAGCGACGGCACAGATACGCAGTATTTT. Its protein product is CASSQEATSDGTDTQYF.

This clonotype was recorded a few times. The rearrangement links TRBV6-1 to TRBJ1-1; possible D gene TRBD1, 5 bases. The CDR3 covers 14 residues. Trimming took 4 bases from V and 3 from J, leaving 12 bases between them. Per the germline V gene, CDR1 is MNHNS and CDR2 is SASEGT. The CDR3 protein is CASSVGGRYTEAFF. CDR3 nucleotide sequence: TGTGCCAGCAGTGTTGGGGGAAGGTACACTGAAGCTTTCTTT.

On this clonotype itself: The germline gene is not matched at one end of the junction; a read error may be the cause. V gene TRBV19 combines with J gene TRBJ2-7; no definite D call. Germline CDR1 LNHDA, CDR2 SQIVND (reference sequence). The CDR3 spans 13 residues. The DNA for the CDR3 is TGTGCCAGTAGTATTTCCGGGTCCTGCGAGCAGTACTTC. It specifies CASSISGSCEQYF.

A note on this clonotype: A read error may be the cause here, since a much bigger clone is one base away. The chain recombines TRBV4-1 with TRBJ2-3, with D hard to call. CDR3 length: 16 residues. Germline V CDR1 and CDR2: MGHRA, YSYEKL. V dropped 4 bases and J dropped 6 bases, with 20 bases sitting between them. DNA of the CDR3: TGCGCCAGCAGCCGGATCTGGGTGGGCCCGAGGGATACGCAGTATTTT. Translated: CASSRIWVGPRDTQYF.

CDR3 DNA: TGTGCCAGCAGCCCCCGGACAGGGGGTTACAATGAGCAGTTCTTC. Protein product: CASSPRTGGYNEQFF. This chain joins TRBV13 and TRBJ2-1, with 10 nucleotides matching TRBD1. Germline V gene lookup returns CDR1 PRHDT and CDR2 FYEKMQ (reference sequence). The CDR3 sequence is 15 residues long. V shed 5 bases, J shed 4 bases, and the junction held 5 bases outside the gene matches.

This clonotype came up many times. The V gene is TRBV27, the J gene TRBJ1-1; perhaps TRBD1 as D (5 bases). Germline CDR1 reads MNHEY; CDR2 reads SMNVEV (reference sequence). The CDR3 sequence is 13 residues long. With 4 bases removed from V and 3 bases from J, the gap between germline ends came to 9 bases. The CDR3 is CASSWGKDTEAFF. For the CDR3, the DNA is TGTGCCAGCAGTTGGGGGAAGGACACTGAAGCTTTCTTT.

This chain joins TRBV9 and TRBJ2-1; 9 nucleotides match TRBD1. The CDR3 extends over 15 amino acids. Germline values: CDR1 SGDLS, CDR2 YYNGEE. J lost 7 bases, V lost 6 bases, and 11 bases had no gene match. CDR3 nucleotides: TGTGCCAGCACCTTAGATGGGACAGGGAGGAATGAGCAGTTCTTC. It translates to CASTLDGTGRNEQFF.

The table lists this clonotype with a few counts. V usage is TRBV13 and J usage is TRBJ2-3; no clear D. Trimming removed 3 bases from V and 4 bases from J, with 14 bases in between. The CDR3 has 15 residues. Germline V lookup: CDR1 PRHDT, CDR2 FYEKMQ (reference sequence). Here the CDR3 DNA reads TGTGCCAGCAGCTTTATCCAGGACCGTTCAGATACGCAGTATTTT. Translation: CASSFIQDRSDTQYF.

The table lists this clonotype with many counts. The rearrangement uses TRBV5-1 and TRBJ2-6; no clear D gene. V lost 3 bases and J 2 bases, leaving 15 bases between the germline ends. The CDR3 is 17 amino acids. Germline loops: CDR1 SGHRS, CDR2 YFSETQ. The CDR3 loop is CASSSRAEQTGANVLTF. Written as DNA, the CDR3 is TGCGCCAGCAGCTCCCGGGCCGAACAAACTGGGGCCAACGTCCTGACTTTC.